The 3 T cell receptor beta chains reported below all come from one sample, sequenced in a study of blood T cell repertoires in COVID-19. The protocol was immunoSEQ multiplex PCR, while the TCRdb copy is restricted to in-frame clones and leaves out a portion. The table includes around 70,000 clones, approximately 82% detected once. Sequencing input: peripheral blood. The receptors derive from a man between 60 and 75 years old with acute or convalescent COVID-19.

Only one count was recorded for this clone. This chain joins TRBV7-6 and TRBJ2-7; 9 bases match TRBD1. Trimming took 4 bases from V and 6 from J; bases not matched to a gene: 10. The germline V gene has CDR1 SGHVS and CDR2 FNYEAQ. CDR3 length: 15 residues. The CDR3 protein is CASSSPGQGSGEQYF. As DNA, the CDR3 is TGTGCCAGCAGCTCCCCGGGACAGGGCTCCGGCGAGCAGTACTTC.

The rearrangement uses TRBV5-1 and TRBJ1-2; 8 bases map to TRBD1. This CDR3 region has 14 residues. CDR1 SGHRS and CDR2 YFSETQ come from the germline V gene. With V trimmed by 0 bases and J by 5 bases, 3 bases remained unmatched. CDR3 sequence: CASSLEGQGYGYTF. The DNA for the CDR3 is TGCGCCAGCAGCTTGGAAGGACAGGGATATGGCTACACCTTC. The whole variable domain, filled in from reference TRBV5-1 and TRBJ1-2, reads KAGVTQTPRYLIKTRGQQVTLSCSPISGHRSVSWYQQTPGQGLQFLFEYFSETQRNKGNFPGRFSGRQFSNSRSEMNVSTLELGDSALYLCASSLEGQGYGYTFGSGTRLTVV.

The V and J genes are TRBV7-2 and TRBJ1-3; the D is unclear. Germline loops: CDR1 SGHTA, CDR2 FQGNSA. This CDR3 region has 17 residues. V lost 5 bases, J lost 2 bases, and 19 bases lay in between. The CDR3 DNA reads as TGTGCCAGCAGCCAGAGAAATTGGGAGGCAGCTGGAAACACCATATATTTT. It translates to CASSQRNWEAAGNTIYF.